The 25 T cell receptor beta chains in this list originate from one sample, sequenced in a study of blood T cell repertoires in COVID-19. Clones were sequenced by immunoSEQ multiplex PCR, and TCRdb holds only the in-frame ones, with some missing. The repertoire consists of about 230,000 clones, with about 83% occurring once and the leading ten covering roughly 7.4%. The sequencing input was peripheral blood. The receptors stem from a woman aged 50 to 60 with acute or convalescent COVID-19.

The chain couples TRBV5-1 to TRBJ2-2, with no clear D. CDR1 is SGHRS and CDR2 is YFSETQ in the germline V gene. Trimming cost V 1 base and J 1 base, with 11 bases left between them. There are 16 residues in the CDR3. The CDR3 reads CASSLPPGRNTGELFF. CDR3 bases: TGCGCCAGCAGCTTGCCCCCGGGTCGGAACACCGGGGAGCTGTTTTTT.

CDR3: CASTLGASSYGYTF. The DNA of the CDR3 is TGTGCCAGCACCTTAGGGGCCTCTTCCTATGGCTACACCTTC. The chain has TRBV6-5 and TRBJ1-2, with D perhaps TRBD1 (5 bases). Per germline, CDR1 MNHEY and CDR2 SVGAGI. The CDR3 contains 14 residues. V was trimmed by 7 bases and J by 4 bases, leaving 16 bases between them.

This chain uses TRBV6-5 with TRBJ2-5; weak D call: TRBD2 (5 bases). This CDR3 contains 13 residues. Trimming took off 6 bases at V and 2 bases at J, with 10 bases between the two ends. The germline gives CDR1 MNHEY, CDR2 SVGAGI. CDR3 in DNA: TGTGCCAGCAGAAGGACTCAGCAAGAGACCCAGTACTTC. This gives the protein CASRRTQQETQYF.

This clone appeared a single time. The J gene is TRBJ1-1, the V gene TRBV24-1; the D is unclear. Germline V gene data show CDR1 as KGHDR and CDR2 as SFDVKD. Trimming removed 6 bases from V and 7 bases from J, with 14 bases in between. The CDR3 has 13 residues. CDR3: CATSKSRGSEAFF. CDR3 DNA: TGTGCCACCAGTAAGTCCCGGGGAAGTGAAGCTTTCTTT.

This clone has a single count. The chain has TRBV3-1 (or the pseudogene TRBV3-2) and TRBJ2-7, with a possible D match to TRBD1 (6 bases). Per the germline V gene, CDR1 is LGHDT and CDR2 is YNNKEL (reference sequence). V lost 1 base to trimming and J lost 6 bases, with 19 bases between them. This CDR3 has 16 amino acids. CDR3: CASSQVLRDRFGEQYF. As DNA, the CDR3 is TGTGCCAGCAGCCAAGTTCTAAGAGACAGGTTCGGCGAGCAGTACTTC.

This clone showed up just once. The chain recombines TRBV28 with TRBJ1-4; 7 nucleotides match TRBD1. The CDR3 contains 17 residues. Germline V lookup: CDR1 MDHEN, CDR2 SYDVKM. After removal of 4 bases from V and 8 bases from J, the junction contained 16 bases not matched to a gene. In DNA form, the CDR3 reads TGTGCCAGCAGTTGGGAATATCTTCAGGGGGAGAGGGAAAAACTGTTTTTT. Amino acids: CASSWEYLQGEREKLFF.

This clone was detected once. V is TRBV5-6 and J is TRBJ2-5; 9 positions agree with TRBD2. This CDR3 is 14 amino acids long. V lost 1 base to trimming and J lost 5 bases; unmatched junction nucleotides: 3. Germline CDR1 reads SGHDT; CDR2 reads YYEEEE. CDR3 residues: CASSLQAGGETQYF. The CDR3 region has the DNA TGTGCCAGCAGCTTGCAGGCGGGGGGGGAGACCCAGTACTTC.

The chain employs TRBV7-8 and TRBJ2-5; 10 bases align to TRBD2. V shed 1 base, J shed 1 base, and the junction held 9 bases outside the gene matches. The CDR3 has 18 residues. CDR1 and CDR2 from the germline V gene are SGHVS and FQNEAQ. The DNA for the CDR3 is TGTGCCAGCAGCTTAGACGGGTTAGCGGGAGGTTTCCAAGAGACCCAGTACTTC. Encoded protein: CASSLDGLAGGFQETQYF.

This clone occurred a few times. V and J are TRBV18 and TRBJ1-5; D is ambiguous. The CDR3 loop spans 13 amino acids. The V gene lost 5 bases and the J gene lost 3 bases, with 8 bases spanning the gap. Germline values: CDR1 KGHSH, CDR2 LQKENI. The CDR3: CASSTDINQPQHF. The CDR3 DNA follows: TGTGCCAGCTCAACCGACATCAATCAGCCCCAGCATTTT.

This clone was seen a few times. This chain connects TRBV5-4 to TRBJ1-1; D unresolved. CDR1 and CDR2 from the germline V gene are SGHNT and YYREEE (reference sequence). V was trimmed by 0 bases and J by 8 bases, leaving 11 bases between them. This CDR3 comprises 13 residues. This CDR3 is CASSLDPGEEAFF. CDR3 DNA sequence: TGTGCCAGCAGCTTGGATCCTGGGGAGGAAGCTTTCTTT.

This sequence joins TRBV27 and TRBJ1-6; unclear D gene. Germline-derived CDR1 and CDR2 are MNHEY and SMNVEV (reference sequence). The CDR3 runs to 14 residues. With 4 bases removed from V and 14 bases from J, the gap between germline ends came to 18 bases. The CDR3 reads CASSSRGFGETLHF. The DNA for the CDR3 is TGTGCCAGCAGTTCCCGAGGGTTTGGAGAAACCCTCCACTTT.

The rearrangement uses TRBV6-5 and TRBJ2-7; TRBD2 might be the D (5 bases). Germline V gene lookup returns CDR1 MNHEY and CDR2 SVGAGI. Trimming removed 5 bases from V and 5 bases from J, with 19 bases in between. The CDR3 runs 15 residues. The CDR3 sequence is CASSPSGKGAHEQYF. CDR3 in DNA: TGTGCCAGCAGTCCCTCGGGAAAGGGAGCCCACGAGCAGTACTTC.

V and J are TRBV21-1 and TRBJ2-1; the DNA was not compared with TRBD1, the D call given in the table. TRBV21-1 is given as a pseudogene. This CDR3 has 11 residues. DNA for the CDR3: TGTGGTAAGGGACGGACAGGGTTGGAGTTCTTC. Translation: CGKGRTGLEFF.

The chain uses TRBV19 and TRBJ1-1; 7 bases fit TRBD1. V lost 6 bases, J lost 7 bases, and 5 bases stayed unmatched. Germline V gene sequence: CDR1 LNHDA, CDR2 SQIVND (reference sequence). CDR3 length: 12 amino acids. The CDR3 region has the DNA TGTGCCAGTAGATCCGACAGGGTTGAAGCTTTCTTT. Protein: CASRSDRVEAFF.

V gene TRBV28 combines with J gene TRBJ1-4, with TRBD1 matching over 9 bases. Unmatched junction bases numbered 9, after V lost 5 bases and J lost 2 bases. Per germline, CDR1 MDHEN and CDR2 SYDVKM. The CDR3 is 17 residues long. The CDR3 bases are TGTGCCAGCAGTCCCCCGGGACAGGGTGTGACTAATGAAAAACTGTTTTTT. Its translation: CASSPPGQGVTNEKLFF.

The chain carries TRBV11-2 and TRBJ1-3; D is uncertain. Germline CDR1 is SGHAT and CDR2 is FQNNGV. The V and J ends lost 1 base and 3 bases respectively, with 10 bases between them. This CDR3 is built from 15 residues. The CDR3 reads CASSLVPGRGNTIYF. Here the CDR3 DNA reads TGTGCCAGCAGCTTAGTGCCAGGCCGTGGAAACACCATATATTTT.

This clone was seen only a few times. The CDR3 sequence: CASSPGGGQPQHF. CDR3 sequence (DNA): TGTGCCAGCAGTCCAGGGGGCGGTCAGCCCCAGCATTTT. This chain joins TRBV12-3 or TRBV12-4 and TRBJ1-5, with 8 positions matching TRBD1. After removal of 5 bases from V and 6 bases from J, the junction contained 3 bases not matched to a gene. This CDR3 has 13 amino acids.

The chain combines TRBV3-1 (or the pseudogene TRBV3-2) with TRBJ2-2; TRBD1 is a possible D gene (6 bases). The germline V and J ends were trimmed by 1 base and 5 bases, with 8 bases remaining between them. Germline values: CDR1 LGHDT, CDR2 YNNKEL (reference sequence). CDR3 size: 14 residues. CDR3 DNA sequence: TGTGCCAGCAGCCAAGTTCAGGGGACCGGGGAGCTGTTTTTT. Residues: CASSQVQGTGELFF.

The gene calls are TRBV5-1 and TRBJ2-3, with TRBD2 identical over 7 bases. The V segment lost 4 bases and the J segment 6 bases; nucleotides outside the gene matches: 11. Germline V CDR1 and CDR2: SGHRS, YFSETQ. The CDR3 has 15 residues. This CDR3 reads CASSKTSLPEDTQYF. The CDR3 DNA reads TGCGCCAGCAGCAAGACTAGCCTCCCTGAGGATACGCAGTATTTT.

J is TRBJ2-3 and V is TRBV29-1; 10 nucleotides line up with TRBD2. CDR1 is SQVTM, CDR2 ANQGSEA, per germline. This CDR3 comprises 16 residues. J lost 5 bases, V lost 4 bases, and 12 bases had no gene match. The CDR3 is CSVGVPVAGGLDTQYF. CDR3 nucleotides: TGCAGCGTTGGGGTCCCAGTAGCGGGGGGCCTAGATACGCAGTATTTT.

The chain links TRBV19 to TRBJ2-7; tentative D call: TRBD1 (6 bases). The CDR3 runs 17 residues. Germline CDR1 and CDR2: LNHDA and SQIVND (reference sequence). V was cut by 3 bases and J by 3 bases, with 21 bases left in between. The CDR3 sequence: CASSIPTETGSVYEQYF. The CDR3 coding sequence is TGTGCCAGTAGTATCCCGACAGAAACAGGGTCGGTCTACGAGCAGTACTTC. Supplemented by reference TRBV19 and TRBJ2-7, the full variable domain reads DGGITQSPKYLFRKEGQNVTLSCEQNLNHDAMYWYRQDPGQGLRLIYYSQIVNDFQKGDIAEGYSVSREKKESFPLTVTSAQKNPTAFYLCASSIPTETGSVYEQYFGPGTRLTVT.

This chain joins TRBV7-2 and TRBJ1-1, with a tentative D call TRBD1 (5 bases). Germline CDR1 and CDR2: SGHTA and FQGNSA. The CDR3 has 14 residues. With 3 bases removed from V and 4 bases from J, the gap between germline ends came to 12 bases. CDR3 DNA sequence: TGTGCCAGCAGCTTCGGTGGGGGAGGCACTGAAGCTTTCTTT. Amino acid sequence: CASSFGGGGTEAFF.

V and J are TRBV6-4 and TRBJ1-1; tentative D call: TRBD1 (6 bases). V gave up 3 bases and J gave up 13 bases, with 12 bases separating them. From germline, CDR1 is MRHNA and CDR2 SNTAGT. The CDR3 contains 11 residues. This chain's CDR3 is CASSEGTRVFF. The DNA of the CDR3 is TGTGCCAGCAGTGAAGGGACACGGGTTTTCTTT.

V is TRBV5-1 and J is TRBJ1-2; possible D gene TRBD1, 5 bases. V was trimmed by 4 bases and J by 4 bases, leaving 11 bases between them. The CDR3 loop spans 13 amino acids. CDR1 and CDR2 (germline): SGHRS, YFSETQ. The CDR3 is CASSVGGGYGYTF. The CDR3 DNA follows: TGCGCCAGCAGCGTCGGGGGAGGCTATGGCTACACCTTC.

This rearrangement joins TRBV24-1 to TRBJ1-2; D might be TRBD1 (5 bases). The CDR3 is 16 amino acids. The V end was cut by 0 bases, the J end by 4 bases, with 14 bases between. Germline V gene data show CDR1 as KGHDR and CDR2 as SFDVKD. CDR3 nucleotide sequence: TGTGCCACCAGTGATTTGAGGACACGGAGATTCTATGGCTACACCTTC. Its translation is CATSDLRTRRFYGYTF.